Below are 21 T cell receptor beta chains sequenced from a single sample in a study of control samples from healthy donors and cancer patients. The method was immunoSEQ multiplex PCR; TCRdb's version includes in-frame clones alone and lacks a portion of them. This sample has 35,000 to 40,000 clones, with around 83% found just once. Material: PBMCs. All receptors derive from an older woman with lung cancer.

This clone was found once. Relative to the germline gene, one junction end is altered; a read error may explain this. This chain connects TRBV7-9 to TRBJ2-4; D may be TRBD1 (6 bases). The CDR3 consists of 13 residues. CDR1 and CDR2 from the germline V gene are SEHNR and FQNEAQ (reference sequence). The CDR3 DNA reads TGTGCCAGCAGCCCCCCCGCGAGGGACAACCCTAACTTC. Translated, it gives CASSPPARDNPNF.

The genes are TRBV30 and TRBJ2-7; 12 nucleotides line up with TRBD1. The germline V gene has CDR1 GTSNPN and CDR2 SVGIG (reference sequence). The V segment lost 2 bases and the J segment 5 bases; nucleotides outside the gene matches: 1. The CDR3 loop spans 13 amino acids. CDR3 in DNA: TGTGCCTGGAGTCGGGACAGGGGGCACGAGCAGTACTTC. Its translation is CAWSRDRGHEQYF.

A note on this clone: At one of its ends the junction is not consistent with the germline gene, which may arise from a read error. The gene calls are TRBV7-7 and TRBJ2-2; D gene uncertain. This CDR3 spans 14 amino acids. Germline V lookup: CDR1 SSHAT, CDR2 FNYEAQ (reference sequence). The CDR3 loop reads CASSFDPNTGELFF. CDR3 DNA: TGTGCTAGCAGCTTCGATCCGAACACCGGGGAGCTGTTTTTT.

The rearrangement uses TRBV7-6 and TRBJ1-2; TRBD1 is a possible D gene (5 bases). Trimming left V 4 bases short and J 5 bases short, with 17 bases between. CDR3 length: 15 residues. Per germline, CDR1 SGHVS and CDR2 FNYEAQ. The CDR3 sequence is CASSSPGAGRYGYTF. CDR3 nucleotide sequence: TGTGCCAGCAGCTCCCCCGGGGCGGGGAGGTATGGCTACACCTTC.

The chain employs TRBV11-2 and TRBJ2-1; 9 bases align to TRBD2. V trimming: 5 bases; J trimming: 6 bases; junction bases outside the gene matches: 11. The CDR3 length is 16 residues. Germline V CDR1 and CDR2: SGHAT, FQNNGV. CDR3: CASSPPGLAQGNEQFF. The CDR3 coding sequence is TGTGCCAGCAGCCCCCCGGGACTAGCTCAAGGCAATGAGCAGTTCTTC.

This clone was seen a few times. The chain has TRBV7-9 and TRBJ1-2; D ambiguous. Germline CDR1 is SEHNR and CDR2 is FQNEAQ (reference sequence). CDR3 length: 15 residues. The V and J ends lost 5 bases and 9 bases respectively, with 22 bases between them. CDR3 sequence: CASSTRGSSEMSYTF. The CDR3, as DNA: TGTGCCAGCAGCACCCGAGGCAGCTCCGAGATGAGCTACACCTTC.

The V call is TRBV7-2, the J call TRBJ1-1, with 7 nucleotides matching TRBD1. Looked up from germline, CDR1 is SGHTA and CDR2 is FQGNSA. J gave up 2 bases and V 5 bases, and 11 bases lay outside the gene matches. CDR3 length equals 16 residues. The CDR3 nucleotides read TGTGCCAGCAGCCCTCGGGAGGGACAGTTAAACACTGAAGCTTTCTTT. The encoded protein is CASSPREGQLNTEAFF.

This chain links TRBV11-3 with TRBJ2-5; D is possibly TRBD1 (5 bases). Germline CDR1 and CDR2: SGHNT and YENEEA. Deletions cut 3 bases from V and 5 bases from J, with 16 bases between. This CDR3 comprises 15 residues. The CDR3 bases are TGTGCCAGCAGCTTTGGACATGGTATGAGGGAGACCCAGTACTTC. Its translation: CASSFGHGMRETQYF.

This clone was recorded once. The chain employs TRBV18 and TRBJ2-1; 13 nucleotides align to TRBD2. After removal of 4 bases from V and 2 bases from J, the junction contained 5 bases not matched to a gene. From germline, CDR1 is KGHSH and CDR2 LQKENI. The CDR3 loop spans 17 amino acids. The CDR3, as DNA: TGTGCCAGCTCACTGGGACTAGCGGGGTCTCCCTACAATGAGCAGTTCTTC. Amino acid sequence: CASSLGLAGSPYNEQFF.

This chain joins TRBV9 and TRBJ2-1, with D possibly matching TRBD2 (5 bases). This CDR3 spans 15 amino acids. Germline V gene sequence: CDR1 SGDLS, CDR2 YYNGEE. The ends were cut back, 4 bases at V and 6 bases at J, with 17 bases in the middle. The CDR3 loop reads CASSSDEGSRNEQFF. In DNA, the CDR3 is TGTGCCAGCAGCTCAGATGAGGGAAGCCGCAATGAGCAGTTCTTC.

The J gene is TRBJ2-1, the V gene TRBV29-1; 7 nucleotides match TRBD2. V gave up 1 base and J gave up 7 bases; unmatched junction bases: 10. This CDR3 is built from 15 residues. The germline gives CDR1 SQVTM, CDR2 ANQGSEA. The chain's CDR3 is CSVEVSSGPGNEQFF. The CDR3 DNA follows: TGCAGCGTTGAAGTTTCTAGCGGTCCCGGGAATGAGCAGTTCTTC.

This clone was observed a single time. The CDR3 spells CASSSGGHLGYTF. In DNA form, the CDR3 reads TGTGCCAGCAGCTCCGGGGGACACTTGGGCTACACCTTC. The J gene is TRBJ1-2, the V gene TRBV7-2; the D gene is possibly TRBD1 (6 bases). This CDR3 spans 13 amino acids. Germline assignment: CDR1 SGHTA and CDR2 FQGNSA. Trimming removed 4 bases from V and 8 bases from J, with 14 bases in between.

The rearrangement links TRBV11-2 to TRBJ2-1, with D perhaps matching TRBD1 (6 bases). This CDR3 is built from 14 residues. From germline, CDR1 is SGHAT and CDR2 FQNNGV. V gave up 4 bases and J gave up 4 bases, with 11 bases separating them. The CDR3 sequence: CASSWTEQYNEQFF. The CDR3 DNA follows: TGTGCCAGCAGCTGGACAGAACAGTACAATGAGCAGTTCTTC.

This clone was seen once. This chain links TRBV19 with TRBJ1-4, with D hard to call. Looked up from germline, CDR1 is LNHDA and CDR2 is SQIVND (reference sequence). This CDR3 is 14 amino acids long. V was pared by 3 bases and J by 0 bases, with 5 bases between. The CDR3 sequence: CASSILSTNEKLFF. In nucleotides, the CDR3 is TGTGCCAGTAGTATTCTGTCAACTAATGAAAAACTGTTTTTT.

The chain carries TRBV2 and TRBJ1-6, with D unclear. With 0 bases removed from V and 7 bases from J, the gap between germline ends came to 4 bases. This CDR3 spans 13 amino acids. Germline CDR1 is SNHLY and CDR2 is FYNNEI. The CDR3 DNA follows: TGTGCCAGCAGTGAAGCGACAAATTCACCCCTCCACTTT. Encoded protein: CASSEATNSPLHF. Together with reference TRBV2 and TRBJ1-6, the CDR3 gives the full variable domain: EPEVTQTPSHQVTQMGQEVILRCVPISNHLYFYWYRQILGQKVEFLVSFYNNEISEKSEIFDDQFSVERPDGSNFTLKIRSTKLEDSAMYFCASSEATNSPLHFGNGTRLTVT.

The chain joins TRBV15 to TRBJ2-1; 14 positions match TRBD2. J gave up 9 bases and V 8 bases, and 12 bases lay outside the gene matches. In germline, CDR1 is LNHNV, CDR2 YYDKDF (reference sequence). The length of the CDR3 is 16 residues. In DNA form, the CDR3 reads TGTGCCACCTTAACCGGGACTAGCGGGAGAGGGGGTGAGCAGTTCTTC. This encodes CATLTGTSGRGGEQFF.

The chain couples TRBV7-3 to TRBJ2-3; 8 bases align to TRBD2. The CDR3 is 14 amino acids. Trimming cost V 6 bases and J 6 bases; bases outside gene matches: 8. Looked up from germline, CDR1 is SGHTA and CDR2 is FQGTGA. CDR3 loop: CASRSGRATDTQYF. The CDR3, as DNA: TGTGCCAGCAGGAGCGGGAGAGCGACGGATACGCAGTATTTT.

The chain carries TRBV2 and TRBJ1-6; D possibly corresponds to TRBD1 (5 bases). Looked up from germline, CDR1 is SNHLY and CDR2 is FYNNEI. With 6 bases removed from V and 9 bases from J, the gap between germline ends came to 15 bases. This CDR3 spans 14 amino acids. The CDR3 DNA follows: TGTGCCAGCAGCCGAGACAGTCTTGGTTCACCCCTCCACTTT. Protein sequence: CASSRDSLGSPLHF.

This clone appeared a few times. This chain joins TRBV9 and TRBJ2-1; the D gene could be TRBD1 or TRBD2 (6 bases each). V shed 7 bases and J shed 9 bases, with 23 bases lying between them. Per the germline V gene, CDR1 is SGDLS and CDR2 is YYNGEE. The CDR3 contains 15 residues. The CDR3 DNA sequence: TGTGCCAGCGGGGGCGGGACCTCTCTCTACGGTGAGCAGTTCTTC. Translation: CASGGGTSLYGEQFF. The full variable domain, its missing parts supplied by reference TRBV9 and TRBJ2-1, is DSGVTQTPKHLITATGQRVTLRCSPRSGDLSVYWYQQSLDQGLQFLIQYYNGEERAKGNILERFSAQQFPDLHSELNLSSLELGDSALYFCASGGGTSLYGEQFFGPGTRLTVL.

The chain combines TRBV7-9 with TRBJ2-7; 10 bases match TRBD1. CDR1 is SEHNR and CDR2 is FQNEAQ in the germline V gene (reference sequence). CDR3 length: 14 amino acids. V shed 8 bases, J shed 4 bases, and the junction held 8 bases outside the gene matches. CDR3: CASGGQGKVYEQYF. CDR3 coding DNA: TGTGCCAGCGGGGGACAGGGGAAGGTTTACGAGCAGTACTTC.

The J gene is TRBJ2-5, the V gene TRBV5-4; D is ambiguous. Germline CDR1 and CDR2: SGHNT and YYREEE (reference sequence). V lost 7 bases to trimming and J lost 3 bases, with 10 bases between them. CDR3 length equals 12 residues. The CDR3 DNA follows: TGTGCCAGCGGAGAATACGAAGAGACCCAGTACTTC. Translation gives CASGEYEETQYF.